The 9 T cell receptor beta chains reported below all come from one sample, sequenced in a study of control samples from healthy donors and cancer patients. Some clones are missing from TCRdb's copy, which holds only in-frame ones; the method was immunoSEQ multiplex PCR. This sample has 120,000 or so clones, with just over 90% found just once. The sequenced sample was PBMCs. These receptors came from a man between 45 and 60 years old with head and neck cancer.

The V and J genes are TRBV27 and TRBJ2-3, with D perhaps TRBD2 (6 bases). Germline CDR1 MNHEY, CDR2 SMNVEV (reference sequence). V was cut by 2 bases and J by 6 bases, with 12 bases left in between. The CDR3 has 14 residues. CDR3 DNA: TGTGCCAGCAGTTTAGGGACTCTCTCGGATACGCAGTATTTT. This gives the protein CASSLGTLSDTQYF.

J is TRBJ2-7 and V is TRBV9; no clear D gene. Germline CDR1 SGDLS, CDR2 YYNGEE. The length of the CDR3 is 14 residues. With 0 bases removed from V and 0 bases from J, the gap between germline ends came to 7 bases. The CDR3 loop reads CASSVGPSSYEQYF. The DNA of the CDR3 is TGTGCCAGCAGCGTAGGCCCCTCCTCCTACGAGCAGTACTTC.

The V and J genes are TRBV6-5 and TRBJ1-6, with unresolved D. Trimming left V 7 bases short and J 6 bases short, with 4 bases between. Germline V gene data show CDR1 as MNHEY and CDR2 as SVGAGI. The length of the CDR3 is 11 residues. CDR3 DNA sequence: TGTGCCAGCATGCGTAATTCACCCCTCCACTTT. This sequence encodes CASMRNSPLHF.

The genes are TRBV7-2 and TRBJ2-3; D possibly corresponds to TRBD1 (5 bases). Germline CDR1 and CDR2: SGHTA and FQGNSA. CDR3 length: 14 amino acids. V shed 2 bases and J shed 4 bases, with 10 bases lying between them. In DNA, the CDR3 is TGTGCCAGCAGCTTAAAGGGGCTCGCAGATACGCAGTATTTT. Translated, it gives CASSLKGLADTQYF.

The V call is TRBV19, the J call TRBJ1-1, with D perhaps matching TRBD1 (6 bases). V was clipped by 8 bases and J by 0 bases, with 10 bases between them. The CDR3 loop spans 13 amino acids. Looked up from germline, CDR1 is LNHDA and CDR2 is SQIVND (reference sequence). This chain's CDR3 is CASGRGVNTEAFF. The CDR3 DNA reads as TGTGCCAGTGGTAGGGGGGTGAACACTGAAGCTTTCTTT. The variable domain in full, with the rest retrieved from reference TRBV19 and TRBJ1-1, is DGGITQSPKYLFRKEGQNVTLSCEQNLNHDAMYWYRQDPGQGLRLIYYSQIVNDFQKGDIAEGYSVSREKKESFPLTVTSAQKNPTAFYLCASGRGVNTEAFFGQGTRLTVV.

The chain links TRBV7-2 to TRBJ2-1; D remains unclear. The CDR3 runs to 14 residues. The V and J ends lost 4 bases and 5 bases respectively, with 12 bases between them. Germline lookup yields CDR1 SGHTA and CDR2 FQGNSA. CDR3 amino acids: CASSSFSANNEQFF. The DNA for the CDR3 is TGTGCCAGCAGCTCATTCTCGGCGAACAATGAGCAGTTCTTC. The whole variable domain, filled in from reference TRBV7-2 and TRBJ2-1, reads GAGVSQSPSNKVTEKGKDVELRCDPISGHTALYWYRQSLGQGLEFLIYFQGNSAPDKSGLPSDRFSAERTGGSVSTLTIQRTQQEDSAVYLCASSSFSANNEQFFGPGTRLTVL.

This rearrangement joins TRBV7-3 to TRBJ2-3; D is unclear. With 5 bases removed from V and 0 bases from J, the gap between germline ends came to 6 bases. The CDR3 sequence is 13 residues long. Germline CDR1 SGHTA, CDR2 FQGTGA. In DNA form, the CDR3 reads TGTGCCAGCAGCCCCCCCAGCACAGATACGCAGTATTTT. Translating gives CASSPPSTDTQYF.

The V gene is TRBV6-2 or TRBV6-3, the J gene TRBJ2-1, with 14 bases aligning to TRBD2. CDR1 and CDR2 from the germline V gene are MNHEY and SVGEGT. J gave up 6 bases and V 6 bases, and 4 bases lay outside the gene matches. The CDR3 is made up of 15 amino acids. In nucleotides, the CDR3 is TGTGCCAGCAGCCCGGGACTAGCGGGGGTCAATGAGCAGTTCTTC. As protein: CASSPGLAGVNEQFF.

The rearrangement links TRBV6-5 to TRBJ2-3; 9 positions match TRBD1. CDR1 is MNHEY, CDR2 SVGAGI, per germline. The CDR3 sequence is 15 residues long. Losses at the gene ends were 5 bases for V and 6 bases for J; bases not matched to a gene: 9. The CDR3 DNA is TGTGCCAGCAGTCCTACCGGGACAGGGTCGGATACGCAGTATTTT. Translation gives CASSPTGTGSDTQYF.